One and the same sample provided the 3 T cell receptor beta chains below, sequenced in a study of molecular identifiers for immune sequencing clone quantification. TCRdb recomputed calls from the PCR reads with MiXCR, one row per CDR3 protein. The sample lists hundreds of thousands of distinct CDR3 sequences; 25% were seen once. The sample consisted of naive CD8+ T cells from blood, with Jurkat cell RNA spiked in. Subset: FACS-sorted CD8+CD4-CCR7+CD45RA+ naive T cells. The source of these receptors is a human donor in good health. Some libraries in this study had Jurkat cell RNA spiked in.

Only a few counts were recorded for this clonotype. This chain links TRBV5-6 with TRBJ1-3; D is unresolved. V dropped 4 bases and J dropped 8 bases, with 16 bases sitting between them. This CDR3 contains 14 residues. Germline V gives CDR1 SGHDT, CDR2 YYEEEE. The CDR3 spells CASSPGLGGYTIYF. DNA of the CDR3: TGTGCCAGCAGCCCGGGCCTCGGAGGGTACACCATATATTTT.

This rearrangement joins TRBV24-1 to TRBJ2-3, with TRBD2 identical over 8 bases. Germline CDR1 and CDR2: KGHDR and SFDVKD. V shed 12 bases, J shed 8 bases, and the junction held 21 bases outside the gene matches. This CDR3 region has 16 residues. The CDR3 DNA reads as TGTGCCCCCGCTCCGGGGGGACTAGGGCTCAGAGCTACGCAGTATTTT. Translated, it gives CAPAPGGLGLRATQYF.

A remark on this clonotype: One base away lies a much larger clone, so this may be a sequencing read error. This chain links TRBV19 with TRBJ1-5, with D tentatively TRBD1 (6 bases). Germline V gene data show CDR1 as LNHDA and CDR2 as SQIVND (reference sequence). The CDR3 totals 14 residues. The germline V and J ends were trimmed by 3 bases and 5 bases, with 11 bases remaining between them. The DNA of the CDR3 is TGTGCCAGTAGTATCGTACAGGGCGATCAGCCCCAGCATTTT. It yields the protein CASSIVQGDQPQHF.